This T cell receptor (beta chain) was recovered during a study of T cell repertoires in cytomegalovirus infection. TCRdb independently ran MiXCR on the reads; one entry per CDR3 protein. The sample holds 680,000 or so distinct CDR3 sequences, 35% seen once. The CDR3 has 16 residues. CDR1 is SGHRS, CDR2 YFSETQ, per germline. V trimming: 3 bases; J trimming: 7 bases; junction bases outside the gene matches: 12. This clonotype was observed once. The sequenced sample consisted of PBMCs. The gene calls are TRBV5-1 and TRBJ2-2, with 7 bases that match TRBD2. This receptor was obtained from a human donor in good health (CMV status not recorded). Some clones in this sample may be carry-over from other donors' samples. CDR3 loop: CASSSRMAGVYGELFF. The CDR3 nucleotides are TGCGCCAGCAGCTCCCGGATGGCGGGGGTGTACGGGGAGCTGTTTTTT.